The 26 T cell receptor beta chains presented below share a single source sample, sequenced in a study of shared clonotypes between healthy human individuals (dated by TCRdb to between 2020 and 2021). The library was built by means of the immunoSEQ multiplex PCR assay. TCRdb stores this immuneACCESS table with in-frame sequences only. Part of the clones is absent; in the studies checked, under half of the shortfall reflects unresolved V genes, and no reason is known for the rest. The sample records under 2,000,000 clones, less than 95% of which are singletons. The ten largest clones represent less than 1.5% of the sample. For the CD8 naive samples, CD45RO-negative cells were positively selected for CCR7, yielding a CD45RA+CCR7+ population from which TemRA cells were excluded. Source material: naive CD8+ T cells sorted from blood. The cell subset or site tag for this specimen amounts to: CD45RA+CCR7+. The origin of the receptors is a man aged 18 to 29 in good health.

The J gene is TRBJ1-2, the V gene TRBV7-9; the match to TRBD1 covers 10 bases. The germline V gene encodes CDR1 SEHNR and CDR2 FQNEAQ (reference sequence). The CDR3 runs 15 residues. The V and J ends lost 5 bases and 6 bases, in that order; junction bases with no gene match: 9. CDR3 DNA sequence: TGTGCCAGCAGCCTGACAGGGGGCGAGTTAGATGGCTACACCTTC. It encodes CASSLTGGELDGYTF.

The chain is built from TRBV27 and TRBJ1-1; possibly TRBD1 for D (6 bases). Looked up from germline, CDR1 is MNHEY and CDR2 is SMNVEV (reference sequence). The CDR3 consists of 13 residues. Between the trimmed V and J ends, which lost 8 bases and 2 bases, there was a span of 12 bases. The CDR3 loop reads CASGAGGNTEAFF. CDR3 DNA: TGTGCCAGCGGGGCCGGGGGCAACACTGAAGCTTTCTTT.

To note about this clone: This sample includes further DNA sequences coding for the same CDR3. The J gene is TRBJ2-5, the V gene TRBV7-9; the D is unclear. V was pared by 5 bases and J by 3 bases, with 10 bases between. The CDR3 consists of 13 residues. In germline, CDR1 is SEHNR, CDR2 FQNEAQ (reference sequence). The CDR3 DNA reads as TGTGCCAGCAGCCCCCCCCTTAAAGAGACCCAGTACTTC. It encodes CASSPPLKETQYF.

As to this clone: Other DNA variants within this sample encode the same CDR3. The J gene is TRBJ1-5, the V gene TRBV27; 7 bases align to TRBD1. The CDR3 spans 12 residues. The germline V gene encodes CDR1 MNHEY and CDR2 SMNVEV (reference sequence). The V gene end was trimmed by 8 bases and the J gene end by 2 bases; junction bases not matched to a gene: 0. CDR3 sequence: CASGQGNQPQHF. CDR3 DNA sequence: TGTGCCAGCGGACAGGGCAATCAGCCCCAGCATTTT.

The rearrangement links TRBV4-1 to TRBJ1-2; 7 bases match TRBD1. V gave up 4 bases and J gave up 8 bases; unmatched junction bases: 10. CDR3 length: 14 amino acids. CDR1 is MGHRA, CDR2 YSYEKL, per germline. The CDR3: CASSPTTGAYGYTF. In DNA, the CDR3 is TGCGCCAGCAGCCCAACTACAGGGGCGTACGGCTACACCTTC.

This chain uses TRBV5-1 with TRBJ2-7, with no clear D. The CDR3 has 16 amino acids. Germline CDR1 and CDR2: SGHRS and YFSETQ. The ends were cut back, 0 bases at V and 1 base at J, with 14 bases in the middle. DNA of the CDR3: TGCGCCAGCAGCTTGGAGGCCGGCTACTCGTCCTACGAGCAGTACTTC. As protein: CASSLEAGYSSYEQYF.

The gene calls are TRBV27 and TRBJ1-6, with TRBD1 as a possible D gene (6 bases). This CDR3 comprises 16 residues. Trimming took 5 bases from V and 10 from J, leaving 21 bases between them. CDR1 is MNHEY and CDR2 is SMNVEV in the germline V gene (reference sequence). The CDR3 protein is CASSASSGEMGSPLHF. In DNA, the CDR3 is TGTGCCAGCAGTGCTTCATCAGGGGAGATGGGATCACCCCTCCACTTT.

V gene TRBV30 combines with J gene TRBJ2-2; TRBD1 might be the D (6 bases). Per the germline V gene, CDR1 is GTSNPN and CDR2 is SVGIG (reference sequence). This CDR3 has 16 residues. V dropped 1 base and J dropped 4 bases, with 16 bases sitting between them. The CDR3 DNA sequence: TGTGCCTGGAGTGACAGGGTCCGCCCTTCCACCGGGGAGCTGTTTTTT. This translates into CAWSDRVRPSTGELFF.

The chain's CDR3 is CASSFFGGSTDTQYF. CDR3 bases: TGTGCCAGCAGCTTCTTCGGGGGAAGCACAGATACGCAGTATTTT. The chain combines TRBV7-2 with TRBJ2-3; D might be TRBD2 (6 bases). V dropped 3 bases and J dropped 0 bases, with 10 bases sitting between them. CDR3 length equals 15 residues. The germline V gene encodes CDR1 SGHTA and CDR2 FQGNSA.

The V call is TRBV18, the J call TRBJ2-5; TRBD2 agrees at 8 bases. Trimming took 3 bases from V and 0 from J; bases not matched to a gene: 6. Germline V gene sequence: CDR1 KGHSH, CDR2 LQKENI. This CDR3 is built from 16 residues. This CDR3 reads CASSPRGAGDQETQYF. The CDR3 DNA reads as TGTGCCAGCTCACCCCGAGGAGCGGGGGACCAAGAGACCCAGTACTTC. Full variable domain (rest looked up from reference TRBV18 and TRBJ2-5): NAGVMQNPRHLVRRRGQEARLRCSPMKGHSHVYWYRQLPEEGLKFMVYLQKENIIDESGMPKERFSAEFPKEGPSILRIQQVVRGDSAAYFCASSPRGAGDQETQYFGPGTRLLVL.

Remarks on this clone: The identical CDR3 is also encoded by other nucleotide sequences in the sample. The gene calls are TRBV5-1 and TRBJ2-7; D is uncertain. The CDR3 loop spans 13 amino acids. Trimming took 0 bases from V and 1 from J, leaving 5 bases between them. The germline V gene has CDR1 SGHRS and CDR2 YFSETQ. The CDR3 DNA sequence: TGCGCCAGCAGCTTGGAAATATCCTACGAGCAGTACTTC. Translating it yields CASSLEISYEQYF.

The rearrangement joins TRBV9 to TRBJ2-2; D call uncertain. V lost 4 bases, J lost 3 bases, and 4 bases lay in between. The CDR3 loop spans 12 amino acids. In germline, CDR1 is SGDLS, CDR2 YYNGEE. The CDR3 nucleotides are TGTGCCAGCAGCTCGGACACCGGGGAGCTGTTTTTT. It yields the protein CASSSDTGELFF.

The chain recombines TRBV10-2 with TRBJ1-1; D gene unclear. Deletions cut 3 bases from V and 8 bases from J, with 19 bases between. CDR1 WSHSY and CDR2 SAAADI come from the germline V gene. The CDR3 extends over 15 amino acids. CDR3 sequence (DNA): TGCGCCAGCAGTGACGATCCGGAACTTTGGAAAGAAGCTTTCTTT. Its translation is CASSDDPELWKEAFF.

This clone was seen only once. The CDR3 DNA reads TGTGCCAGCATGTCAGGGGGTCCAAGCTCTGGAAACACCATATATTTT. Translation gives CASMSGGPSSGNTIYF. The rearrangement joins TRBV27 to TRBJ1-3; the match to TRBD1 covers 7 bases. Germline V lookup: CDR1 MNHEY, CDR2 SMNVEV (reference sequence). Germline trimming cut 7 bases from V and 0 bases from J; bases unmatched to any gene: 9. There are 16 residues in the CDR3.

In its sample, this clone was seen once. This chain joins TRBV4-1 and TRBJ2-5; D gene ambiguous. The CDR3 runs 14 residues. Trimming shortened V by 1 base and J by 4 bases, and 10 bases separated the two germline ends. Germline V gives CDR1 MGHRA, CDR2 YSYEKL. This CDR3 reads CASSQGIPIETQYF. The CDR3 DNA reads TGCGCCAGCAGCCAAGGGATCCCTATAGAGACCCAGTACTTC.

The rearrangement joins TRBV5-1 to TRBJ2-2; 13 bases are shared with TRBD2. V lost 3 bases to trimming and J lost 3 bases; unmatched junction nucleotides: 5. Germline values: CDR1 SGHRS, CDR2 YFSETQ. This CDR3 comprises 17 residues. The CDR3 nucleotides read TGCGCCAGCAGCTCTGGACTAGCGGGAGTCGACACCGGGGAGCTGTTTTTT. Translating it yields CASSSGLAGVDTGELFF.

The chain uses TRBV28 and TRBJ1-5; no definite D call. Trimming removed 8 bases from V and 0 bases from J, with 8 bases in between. The CDR3 totals 13 residues. Looked up from germline, CDR1 is MDHEN and CDR2 is SYDVKM. This CDR3 is CASELHSNQPQHF. The CDR3 nucleotides read TGTGCCAGCGAACTCCATAGCAATCAGCCCCAGCATTTT. Complete variable domain (other parts from reference TRBV28 and TRBJ1-5): DVKVTQSSRYLVKRTGEKVFLECVQDMDHENMFWYRQDPGLGLRLIYFSYDVKMKEKGDIPEGYSVSREKKERFSLILESASTNQTSMYLCASELHSNQPQHFGDGTRLSIL.

The chain uses TRBV11-2 and TRBJ2-3; 8 bases line up with TRBD2. The germline V gene has CDR1 SGHAT and CDR2 FQNNGV. The CDR3 contains 15 residues. V lost 5 bases, J lost 3 bases, and 7 bases stayed unmatched. DNA for the CDR3: TGTGCCAGCAGCCAAACTCGGGGGGGTACAGATACGCAGTATTTT. It specifies CASSQTRGGTDTQYF.

A single count supports this clone. CDR3 DNA sequence: TGCGCCAGCAGCCAGGCCCTGGGGGCCAAATACAATGAGCAGTTCTTC. Its protein is CASSQALGAKYNEQFF. V is TRBV4-1 and J is TRBJ2-1, with D tentatively TRBD1 (6 bases). V was trimmed by 3 bases and J by 4 bases, leaving 16 bases between them. Germline V gene sequence: CDR1 MGHRA, CDR2 YSYEKL. CDR3 length: 16 residues.

This chain connects TRBV19 to TRBJ1-1; D is uncertain. The CDR3 is 16 residues long. Germline V CDR1 and CDR2: LNHDA, SQIVND (reference sequence). The V end was cut by 4 bases, the J end by 7 bases, with 22 bases between. The CDR3 loop is CASSKPFTQVRDEAFF. In DNA form, the CDR3 reads TGTGCCAGTAGTAAACCATTTACTCAGGTACGGGATGAAGCTTTCTTT.

The chain combines TRBV28 with TRBJ1-1; a weak D match, TRBD1 (5 bases). The length of the CDR3 is 17 residues. Germline CDR1 MDHEN, CDR2 SYDVKM. The germline V and J ends were trimmed by 5 bases and 0 bases, with 19 bases remaining between them. The CDR3 region is CASSTSSRGWVNTEAFF. The CDR3 coding sequence is TGTGCCAGCAGTACCTCATCTCGGGGGTGGGTGAACACTGAAGCTTTCTTT.

The chain combines TRBV27 with TRBJ2-3; TRBD2 agrees at 15 bases. V shed 2 bases, J shed 2 bases, and the junction held 5 bases outside the gene matches. Germline CDR1 and CDR2: MNHEY and SMNVEV (reference sequence). The CDR3 runs to 18 residues. CDR3 coding DNA: TGTGCCAGCAGTTTACCGGGACTAGCGGGGGGACTCACAGATACGCAGTATTTT. Its protein is CASSLPGLAGGLTDTQYF.

This clone was found a few times. The chain couples TRBV27 to TRBJ1-1, with no clear D. Germline CDR1 and CDR2: MNHEY and SMNVEV (reference sequence). Trimming removed 2 bases from V and 6 bases from J, with 10 bases in between. The CDR3 totals 13 residues. CDR3 nucleotide sequence: TGTGCCAGCAGTTTAAGCAAGGGTCCTGAAGCTTTCTTT. This codes for CASSLSKGPEAFF.

Of note for this clone: The sample holds other DNA sequences that translate to the same CDR3. The J gene is TRBJ2-4, the V gene TRBV6-5, with unresolved D. The CDR3 has 14 amino acids. The germline gives CDR1 MNHEY, CDR2 SVGAGI. The germline V and J ends were trimmed by 6 bases and 0 bases, with 9 bases remaining between them. CDR3 in amino acids: CASSPSGAKNIQYF. The CDR3 DNA follows: TGTGCCAGCAGCCCCTCCGGAGCCAAAAACATTCAGTACTTC.

In DNA, the CDR3 is TGCGCCAGCAGCCTCCGAAACCCCGGGACAGGGATCGGCAATGAGCAGTTCTTC. Translation: CASSLRNPGTGIGNEQFF. V and J are TRBV5-1 and TRBJ2-1; TRBD1 aligns across 9 bases. Germline loops: CDR1 SGHRS, CDR2 YFSETQ. Trimming cost V 4 bases and J 6 bases; bases outside gene matches: 17. The CDR3 sequence is 18 residues long.

This clone was observed once. The gene calls are TRBV9 and TRBJ2-5, with D possibly being TRBD1 or TRBD2 (7 bases each). The V end was cut by 0 bases, the J end by 4 bases, with 16 bases between. This CDR3 is 16 amino acids long. CDR1 is SGDLS, CDR2 YYNGEE, per germline. CDR3 coding DNA: TGTGCCAGCAGCGTAGGTCTCAGGGGGGGCCTAGAGACCCAGTACTTC. Its translation: CASSVGLRGGLETQYF. The whole variable domain, filled in from reference TRBV9 and TRBJ2-5, reads DSGVTQTPKHLITATGQRVTLRCSPRSGDLSVYWYQQSLDQGLQFLIQYYNGEERAKGNILERFSAQQFPDLHSELNLSSLELGDSALYFCASSVGLRGGLETQYFGPGTRLLVL.